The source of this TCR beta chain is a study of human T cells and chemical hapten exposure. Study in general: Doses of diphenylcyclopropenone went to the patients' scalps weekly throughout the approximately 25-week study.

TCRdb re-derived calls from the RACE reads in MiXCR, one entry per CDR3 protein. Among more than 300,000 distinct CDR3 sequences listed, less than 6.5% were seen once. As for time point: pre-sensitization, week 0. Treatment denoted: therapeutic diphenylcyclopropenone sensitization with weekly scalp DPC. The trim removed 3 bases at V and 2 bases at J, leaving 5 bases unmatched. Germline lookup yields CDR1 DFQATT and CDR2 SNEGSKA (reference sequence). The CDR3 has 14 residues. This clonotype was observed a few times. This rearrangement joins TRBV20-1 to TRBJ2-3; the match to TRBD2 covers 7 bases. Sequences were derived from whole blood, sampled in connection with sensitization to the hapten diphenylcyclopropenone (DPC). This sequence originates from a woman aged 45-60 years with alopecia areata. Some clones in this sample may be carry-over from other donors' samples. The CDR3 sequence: CSARGLRPTDTQYF. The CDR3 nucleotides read TGCAGTGCTAGGGGACTACGCCCCACAGATACGCAGTATTTT.